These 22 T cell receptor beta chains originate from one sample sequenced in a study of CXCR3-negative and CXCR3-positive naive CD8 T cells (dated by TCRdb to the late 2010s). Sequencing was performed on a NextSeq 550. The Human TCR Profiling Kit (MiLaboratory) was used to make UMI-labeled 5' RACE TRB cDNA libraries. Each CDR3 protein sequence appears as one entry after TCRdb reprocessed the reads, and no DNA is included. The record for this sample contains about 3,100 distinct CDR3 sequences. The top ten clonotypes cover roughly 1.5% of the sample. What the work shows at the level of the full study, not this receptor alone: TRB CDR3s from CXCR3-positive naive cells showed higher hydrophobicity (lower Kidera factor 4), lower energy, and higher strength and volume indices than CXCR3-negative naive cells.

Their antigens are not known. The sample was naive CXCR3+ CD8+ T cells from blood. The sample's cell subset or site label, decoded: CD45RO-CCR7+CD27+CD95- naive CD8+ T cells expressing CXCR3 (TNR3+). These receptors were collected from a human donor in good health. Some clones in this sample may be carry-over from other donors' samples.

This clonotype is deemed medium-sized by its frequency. The CDR3 here is CSVDRGTGELFF. The chain carries TRBV29-1 and TRBJ2-2; TCRdb's D call, TRBD1, is unchecked because there is no DNA. Germline CDR1 is SQVTM and CDR2 is ANQGSEA. This CDR3 is built from 12 residues.

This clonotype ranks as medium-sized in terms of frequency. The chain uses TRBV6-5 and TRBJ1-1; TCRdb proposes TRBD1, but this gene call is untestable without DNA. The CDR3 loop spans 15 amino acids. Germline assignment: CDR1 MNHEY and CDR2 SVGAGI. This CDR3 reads CASSSLQGWETEAFF.

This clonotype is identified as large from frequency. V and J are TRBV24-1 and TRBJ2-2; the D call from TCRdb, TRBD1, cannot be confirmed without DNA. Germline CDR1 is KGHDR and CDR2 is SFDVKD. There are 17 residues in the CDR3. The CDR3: CATSDPDREVLTGELFF.

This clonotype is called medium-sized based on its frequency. Here the CDR3 reads CASSYSGASAAYYGYTF. The chain has TRBV6-5 and TRBJ1-2; the TRBD1 assignment by TCRdb is unverifiable without DNA. This CDR3 comprises 17 residues. The germline CDR1 and CDR2 sequences are MNHEY and SVGAGI.

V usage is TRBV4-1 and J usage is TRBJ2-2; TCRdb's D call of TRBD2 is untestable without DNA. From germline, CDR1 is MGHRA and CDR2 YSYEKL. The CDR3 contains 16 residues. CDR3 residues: CASSPIRSGGTGELFF.

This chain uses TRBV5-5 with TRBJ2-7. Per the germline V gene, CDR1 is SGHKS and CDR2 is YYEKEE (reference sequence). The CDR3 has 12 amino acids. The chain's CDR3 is CASSLGGSEQYF.

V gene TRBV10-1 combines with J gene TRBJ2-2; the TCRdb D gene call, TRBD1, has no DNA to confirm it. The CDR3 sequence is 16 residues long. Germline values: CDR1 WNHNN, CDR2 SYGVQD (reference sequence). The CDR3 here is CASSEWGREDTGELFF.

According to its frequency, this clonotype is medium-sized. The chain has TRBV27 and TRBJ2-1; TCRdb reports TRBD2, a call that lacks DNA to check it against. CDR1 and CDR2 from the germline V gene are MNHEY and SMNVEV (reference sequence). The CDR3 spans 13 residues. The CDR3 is CASRVAGGVEQFF.

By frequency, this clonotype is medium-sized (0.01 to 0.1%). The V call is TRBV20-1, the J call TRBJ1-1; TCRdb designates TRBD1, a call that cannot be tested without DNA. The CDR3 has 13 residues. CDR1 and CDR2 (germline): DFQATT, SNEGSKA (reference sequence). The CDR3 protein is CSVIQGLGTEAFF.

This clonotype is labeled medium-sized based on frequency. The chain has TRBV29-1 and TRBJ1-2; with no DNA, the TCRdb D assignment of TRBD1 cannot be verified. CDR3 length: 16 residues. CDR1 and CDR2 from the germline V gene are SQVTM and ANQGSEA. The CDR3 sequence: CSVEPLRTGANYGYTF.

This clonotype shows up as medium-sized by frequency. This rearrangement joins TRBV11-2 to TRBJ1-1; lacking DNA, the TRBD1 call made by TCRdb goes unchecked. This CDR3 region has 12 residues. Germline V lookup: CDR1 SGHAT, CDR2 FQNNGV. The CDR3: CASSSDSREAFF.

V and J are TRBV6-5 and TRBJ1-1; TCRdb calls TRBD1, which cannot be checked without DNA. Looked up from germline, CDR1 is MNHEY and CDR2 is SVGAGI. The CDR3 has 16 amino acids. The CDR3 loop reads CASSQDLNRGNTEAFF.

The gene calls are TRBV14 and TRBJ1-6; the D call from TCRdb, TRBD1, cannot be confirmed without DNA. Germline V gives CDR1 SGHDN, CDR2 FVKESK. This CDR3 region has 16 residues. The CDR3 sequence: CASSQDPGQLNSPLHF.

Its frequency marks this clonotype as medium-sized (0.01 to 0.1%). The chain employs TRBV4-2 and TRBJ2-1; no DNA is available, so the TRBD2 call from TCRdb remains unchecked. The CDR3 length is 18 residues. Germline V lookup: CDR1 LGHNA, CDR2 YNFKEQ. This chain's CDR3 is CASSQNSLRAGGDNEQFF.

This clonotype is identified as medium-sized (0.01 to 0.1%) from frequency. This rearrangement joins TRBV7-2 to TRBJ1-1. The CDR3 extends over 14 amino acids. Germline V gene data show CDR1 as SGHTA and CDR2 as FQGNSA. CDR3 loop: CASSEEGLNTEAFF.

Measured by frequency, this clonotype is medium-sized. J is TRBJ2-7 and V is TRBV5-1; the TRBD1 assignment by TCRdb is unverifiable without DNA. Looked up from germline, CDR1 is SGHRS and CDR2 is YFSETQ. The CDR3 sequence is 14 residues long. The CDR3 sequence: CASSWTSGGYEQYF.

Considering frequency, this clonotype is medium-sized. This CDR3 is CASSLGNRAYEQYF. The J gene is TRBJ2-7, the V gene TRBV7-2. Germline CDR1 and CDR2: SGHTA and FQGNSA. The CDR3 extends over 14 amino acids.

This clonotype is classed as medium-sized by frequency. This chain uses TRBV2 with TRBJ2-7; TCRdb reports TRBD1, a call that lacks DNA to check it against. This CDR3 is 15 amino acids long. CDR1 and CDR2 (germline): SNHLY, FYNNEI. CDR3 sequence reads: CASSDGGLNVYEQYF.

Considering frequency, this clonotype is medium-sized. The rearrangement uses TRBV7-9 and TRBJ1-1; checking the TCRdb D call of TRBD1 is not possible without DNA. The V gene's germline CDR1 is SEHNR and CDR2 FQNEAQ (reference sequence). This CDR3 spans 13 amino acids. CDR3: CASSLDRGTEAFF.

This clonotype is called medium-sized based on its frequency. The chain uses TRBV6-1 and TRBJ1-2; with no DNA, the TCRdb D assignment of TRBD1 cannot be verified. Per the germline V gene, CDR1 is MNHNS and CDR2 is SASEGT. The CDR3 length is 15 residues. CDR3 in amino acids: CASSGHRFGSYGYTF.

CDR3 amino acids: CASSQETGELFF. The chain recombines TRBV4-2 with TRBJ2-2. Germline loops: CDR1 LGHNA, CDR2 YNFKEQ. This CDR3 contains 12 residues.

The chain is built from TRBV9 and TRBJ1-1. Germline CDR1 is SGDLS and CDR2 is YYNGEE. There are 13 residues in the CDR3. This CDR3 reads CASSSRGATEAFF.